Following are 29 T cell receptor beta chains from one sample sequenced in a study of T cell responses to AZD1222 COVID-19 vaccine. TCRdb's copy holds only in-frame clones and misses some; the assay was immunoSEQ multiplex PCR. This table has about 150,000 clones, more than 75% appearing once. This specimen was peripheral blood, taken on day 0 of AZD1222 vaccination. Receptors originate from an adult in good health.

V is TRBV28 and J is TRBJ2-2; D remains ambiguous. The CDR3 totals 17 residues. Germline V gene data show CDR1 as MDHEN and CDR2 as SYDVKM. V was cut by 4 bases and J by 5 bases, with 20 bases left in between. The CDR3 protein is CASSSPGSPIGTGELFF. The CDR3 DNA sequence: TGTGCCAGCAGTTCCCCCGGGTCTCCCATTGGAACCGGGGAGCTGTTTTTT. Variable domain in full (rest from reference TRBV28 and TRBJ2-2): DVKVTQSSRYLVKRTGEKVFLECVQDMDHENMFWYRQDPGLGLRLIYFSYDVKMKEKGDIPEGYSVSREKKERFSLILESASTNQTSMYLCASSSPGSPIGTGELFFGEGSRLTVL.

The CDR3: CASSPGQGAKTQYF. The CDR3 DNA reads as TGTGCCAGCAGTCCTGGACAGGGGGCAAAGACCCAGTACTTC. The chain has TRBV27 and TRBJ2-5, with 11 bases lining up with TRBD1. This CDR3 has 14 amino acids. The V segment lost 5 bases and the J segment 6 bases; nucleotides outside the gene matches: 5. Germline CDR1 MNHEY, CDR2 SMNVEV (reference sequence).

The chain combines TRBV27 with TRBJ1-3; D perhaps matches TRBD1 (6 bases). The CDR3 is 16 residues long. V lost 4 bases to trimming and J lost 5 bases, with 18 bases between them. Germline loops: CDR1 MNHEY, CDR2 SMNVEV (reference sequence). As DNA, the CDR3 is TGTGCCAGCAGTTCGGGGGCCCTCGCAAACAGAAACACCATATATTTT. Residues: CASSSGALANRNTIYF.

The gene calls are TRBV15 and TRBJ1-4; TRBD1 matches 7 bases. The V gene's germline CDR1 is LNHNV and CDR2 YYDKDF (reference sequence). J gave up 6 bases and V 1 base, and 5 bases lay outside the gene matches. The CDR3 totals 15 residues. The CDR3 DNA sequence: TGTGCCACCAGCAGAGCCAAGGGGGCATATGAAAAACTGTTTTTT. Its translation is CATSRAKGAYEKLFF.

V and J are TRBV11-3 and TRBJ2-1; D is perhaps TRBD1 (6 bases). CDR3 length: 14 amino acids. Per germline, CDR1 SGHNT and CDR2 YENEEA. V was shortened by 5 bases and J by 9 bases, with 17 bases between the two germline ends. In DNA, the CDR3 is TGTGCCAGCAGCCCAACAACAGGGTCTGGTGAGCAGTTCTTC. It is translated as CASSPTTGSGEQFF.

The rearrangement uses TRBV18 and TRBJ1-6, with 8 bases matching TRBD1. The V and J ends lost 3 bases and 11 bases, in that order; junction bases with no gene match: 9. CDR1 KGHSH and CDR2 LQKENI come from the germline V gene. The CDR3 sequence is 15 residues long. The CDR3 bases are TGTGCCAGCTCACCTGGACAGGGAGAGAATCCACCCCTCCACTTT. This translates into CASSPGQGENPPLHF.

The chain is built from TRBV12-5 and TRBJ1-3; the D gene is possibly TRBD1 (5 bases). The CDR3 has 16 residues. Between the trimmed V and J ends, which lost 2 bases and 0 bases, there was a span of 11 bases. Germline V gene sequence: CDR1 LGHNT, CDR2 FRNRAP. The CDR3 DNA reads TGTGCTAGTGGTTTGAGGGGCGACTCCTCTGGAAACACCATATATTTT. It encodes CASGLRGDSSGNTIYF.

This clone appeared a single time. Written as DNA, the CDR3 is TGTGCCAGCAGTTCAGGACTCGGGGAGCTGTTTTTT. Its translation: CASSSGLGELFF. The genes are TRBV27 and TRBJ2-2; the D gene is possibly TRBD2 (5 bases). V was trimmed by 4 bases and J by 7 bases, leaving 7 bases between them. CDR3 length equals 12 residues. Germline CDR1 and CDR2: MNHEY and SMNVEV (reference sequence).

The chain carries TRBV28 and TRBJ2-7, with D uncertain. CDR3 length: 12 amino acids. V was clipped by 8 bases and J by 4 bases, with 12 bases between them. Germline CDR1 MDHEN, CDR2 SYDVKM. The DNA for the CDR3 is TGTGCCAGCGGGCTTGCGGTATACGAGCAGTACTTC. Protein product: CASGLAVYEQYF.

The V and J genes are TRBV6-1 and TRBJ1-2, with 9 bases fitting TRBD1. In germline, CDR1 is MNHNS, CDR2 SASEGT. This CDR3 has 15 residues. With 1 base clipped from V and 5 bases from J, the junction kept 5 bases outside the gene matches. The CDR3, as DNA: TGTGCCAGCAGTGAAGGGGGACAGGGCCCGTATGGCTACACCTTC. It codes for CASSEGGQGPYGYTF.

This chain joins TRBV5-1 and TRBJ1-2, with a tentative D call TRBD1 (6 bases). V lost 0 bases to trimming and J lost 0 bases, with 15 bases between them. The germline CDR1 and CDR2 sequences are SGHRS and YFSETQ. The CDR3 has 17 residues. CDR3 loop: CASSLGSTGNTNYGYTF. In DNA, the CDR3 is TGCGCCAGCAGCTTGGGTTCGACAGGAAATACTAACTATGGCTACACCTTC.

The rearrangement links TRBV2 to TRBJ1-2; tentatively, D is TRBD1 (6 bases). Germline CDR1 reads SNHLY; CDR2 reads FYNNEI. V gave up 5 bases and J gave up 8 bases, with 12 bases separating them. This CDR3 has 12 amino acids. CDR3 coding DNA: TGTGCCAGCAGTCCTGAGGACAGCGGCTACACCTTC. It specifies CASSPEDSGYTF.

The chain couples TRBV28 to TRBJ2-4; TRBD1 matches 8 bases. The length of the CDR3 is 13 residues. V dropped 6 bases and J dropped 6; count of bases not matched to a gene: 4. Germline loops: CDR1 MDHEN, CDR2 SYDVKM. The CDR3 loop is CASRGQGRNIQYF. The CDR3 DNA is TGTGCCAGCAGAGGACAGGGAAGAAACATTCAGTACTTC.

The V gene is TRBV6-1, the J gene TRBJ1-1, with D hard to call. Germline V gene data show CDR1 as MNHNS and CDR2 as SASEGT. Deletions cut 1 base from V and 10 bases from J, with 10 bases between. CDR3 size: 12 residues. CDR3 DNA sequence: TGTGCCAGCAGTGAAGGGGGAGGGCGAGCTTTCTTT. It encodes CASSEGGGRAFF.

This clone was counted only a few times. The V and J genes are TRBV7-2 and TRBJ2-7; D assignment may be TRBD1 or TRBD2 (5 bases each). CDR3 length: 15 amino acids. V was trimmed by 5 bases and J by 3 bases, leaving 17 bases between them. Germline V gives CDR1 SGHTA, CDR2 FQGNSA. In DNA form, the CDR3 reads TGTGCCAGCAGCGTCCGAACCGGGACCCACTACGAGCAGTACTTC. It encodes CASSVRTGTHYEQYF. Drawing the rest from reference TRBV7-2 and TRBJ2-7, the complete variable domain is GAGVSQSPSNKVTEKGKDVELRCDPISGHTALYWYRQSLGQGLEFLIYFQGNSAPDKSGLPSDRFSAERTGGSVSTLTIQRTQQEDSAVYLCASSVRTGTHYEQYFGPGTRLTVT.

The chain links TRBV30 to TRBJ2-7; D possibly corresponds to TRBD1 (5 bases). V dropped 5 bases and J dropped 6 bases, with 11 bases sitting between them. Germline V lookup: CDR1 GTSNPN, CDR2 SVGIG (reference sequence). The CDR3 extends over 11 amino acids. This chain's CDR3 is CAWASGFEQYF. For the CDR3, the DNA is TGTGCCTGGGCCTCAGGGTTCGAGCAGTACTTC. Together with reference TRBV30 and TRBJ2-7, the CDR3 gives the full variable domain: SQTIHQWPATLVQPVGSPLSLECTVEGTSNPNLYWYRQAAGRGLQLLFYSVGIGQISSEVPQNLSASRPQDRQFILSSKKLLLSDSGFYLCAWASGFEQYFGPGTRLTVT.

This rearrangement joins TRBV6-5 to TRBJ1-1; D ambiguous. CDR1 and CDR2 from the germline V gene are MNHEY and SVGAGI. The length of the CDR3 is 13 residues. The ends were cut back, 7 bases at V and 2 bases at J, with 11 bases in the middle. CDR3 DNA sequence: TGTGCCAGCAAAGGCCGAATTAACACTGAAGCTTTCTTT. Its protein product is CASKGRINTEAFF.

The chain has TRBV9 and TRBJ2-2; 9 nucleotides agree with TRBD2. CDR3 length equals 20 residues. Germline CDR1 is SGDLS and CDR2 is YYNGEE. V was pared by 4 bases and J by 2 bases, with 18 bases of the junction left unmatched. CDR3 coding DNA: TGTGCCAGCAGCATCCCTTCCCGCGGGGGTCTAGCGGGAAACACCGGGGAGCTGTTTTTT. This gives the protein CASSIPSRGGLAGNTGELFF.

CDR3 protein: CASSAQGGGNEKLFF. The CDR3 bases are TGTGCCAGTAGCGCGCAGGGGGGTGGCAATGAAAAACTGTTTTTT. The chain combines TRBV19 with TRBJ1-4; 7 bases match TRBD1. The CDR3 extends over 15 amino acids. The germline CDR1 and CDR2 sequences are LNHDA and SQIVND (reference sequence). With 6 bases clipped from V and 5 bases from J, the junction kept 9 bases outside the gene matches.

V usage is TRBV27 and J usage is TRBJ2-5, with D perhaps TRBD1 (6 bases). Per the germline V gene, CDR1 is MNHEY and CDR2 is SMNVEV (reference sequence). CDR3 length equals 15 residues. V lost 3 bases and J lost 5, with 16 bases in between. CDR3 nucleotides: TGTGCCAGCAGTTTTAGGGGCAGGGGAAGTGAGACCCAGTACTTC. It encodes CASSFRGRGSETQYF.

The chain recombines TRBV6-5 with TRBJ1-3; D is uncertain. The CDR3 length is 12 residues. V lost 8 bases and J lost 0, with 5 bases in between. The germline V gene encodes CDR1 MNHEY and CDR2 SVGAGI. The CDR3 sequence is CASASSGNTIYF. As DNA, the CDR3 is TGTGCCAGCGCGAGCTCTGGAAACACCATATATTTT.

CDR3 in amino acids: CASSFGTAIEAFF. The DNA of the CDR3 is TGTGCCAGCAGTTTCGGGACAGCTATTGAAGCTTTCTTT. This chain links TRBV28 with TRBJ1-1; TRBD1 agrees at 7 bases. V lost 3 bases and J lost 7; bases outside the gene matches: 5. Germline V lookup: CDR1 MDHEN, CDR2 SYDVKM. The length of the CDR3 is 13 residues.

This clone has just one count. The gene calls are TRBV5-1 and TRBJ1-6; TRBD1 agrees at 12 bases. V lost 4 bases to trimming and J lost 5 bases; unmatched junction nucleotides: 7. The CDR3 runs to 17 residues. Germline CDR1 and CDR2: SGHRS and YFSETQ. The CDR3 nucleotides are TGCGCCAGCAGCACAGGGACAGGGGGCGCAAATAATTCACCCCTCCACTTT. Amino acids: CASSTGTGGANNSPLHF.

J is TRBJ1-5 and V is TRBV28; D is perhaps TRBD1 (5 bases). From germline, CDR1 is MDHEN and CDR2 SYDVKM. Trimming took 11 bases from V and 7 from J, leaving 18 bases between them. CDR3 length equals 13 residues. The CDR3 DNA follows: TGTGCCCGCGGCGGGGGGGGGATACAGCCCCAGCATTTT. Translated: CARGGGGIQPQHF.

The CDR3 here is CASSQQNTGELFF. In nucleotides, the CDR3 is TGTGCCAGCAGCCAGCAGAACACCGGGGAGCTGTTTTTT. The rearrangement joins TRBV3-1 (or the pseudogene TRBV3-2) to TRBJ2-2; no firm D call. Trimming pared 3 bases from V and 1 base from J, leaving 3 bases between. Germline CDR1 LGHDT, CDR2 YNNKEL (reference sequence). The CDR3 is made up of 13 amino acids.

A single count supports this clone. The chain combines TRBV7-3 with TRBJ1-3; D perhaps matches TRBD1 (5 bases). Trimming stripped 2 bases from V and 4 bases from J, with 12 bases between. Germline loops: CDR1 SGHTA, CDR2 FQGTGA. The CDR3 consists of 15 residues. The CDR3, as DNA: TGTGCCAGCAGCTTAGGGACTTTAACCGGAAACACCATATATTTT. Translating gives CASSLGTLTGNTIYF.

The chain joins TRBV18 to TRBJ2-6; D gene uncertain. Trimming cost V 4 bases and J 0 bases, with 4 bases left between them. Germline V gene lookup returns CDR1 KGHSH and CDR2 LQKENI. The length of the CDR3 is 14 residues. As DNA, the CDR3 is TGTGCCAGCTCACAAGGCTCTGGGGCCAACGTCCTGACTTTC. Its protein is CASSQGSGANVLTF.

The chain couples TRBV10-1 to TRBJ2-7, with 9 positions matching TRBD2. The CDR3 extends over 16 amino acids. V shed 3 bases, J shed 0 bases, and the junction held 6 bases outside the gene matches. Germline CDR1 and CDR2: WNHNN and SYGVQD (reference sequence). The CDR3 DNA reads as TGCGCCAGCAGTGAAGGATTAGCGGGGGCCTCCTACGAGCAGTACTTC. This translates into CASSEGLAGASYEQYF.

The gene calls are TRBV9 and TRBJ1-5; the D is unclear. Trimming left V 4 bases short and J 2 bases short, with 13 bases between. The CDR3 totals 15 residues. Germline loops: CDR1 SGDLS, CDR2 YYNGEE. CDR3: CASSLREGGNQPQHF. CDR3 nucleotides: TGTGCCAGCAGCCTTCGCGAAGGCGGCAATCAGCCCCAGCATTTT. The full variable domain, in which reference TRBV9 and TRBJ1-5 provide the parts outside the CDR3, is DSGVTQTPKHLITATGQRVTLRCSPRSGDLSVYWYQQSLDQGLQFLIQYYNGEERAKGNILERFSAQQFPDLHSELNLSSLELGDSALYFCASSLREGGNQPQHFGDGTRLSIL.